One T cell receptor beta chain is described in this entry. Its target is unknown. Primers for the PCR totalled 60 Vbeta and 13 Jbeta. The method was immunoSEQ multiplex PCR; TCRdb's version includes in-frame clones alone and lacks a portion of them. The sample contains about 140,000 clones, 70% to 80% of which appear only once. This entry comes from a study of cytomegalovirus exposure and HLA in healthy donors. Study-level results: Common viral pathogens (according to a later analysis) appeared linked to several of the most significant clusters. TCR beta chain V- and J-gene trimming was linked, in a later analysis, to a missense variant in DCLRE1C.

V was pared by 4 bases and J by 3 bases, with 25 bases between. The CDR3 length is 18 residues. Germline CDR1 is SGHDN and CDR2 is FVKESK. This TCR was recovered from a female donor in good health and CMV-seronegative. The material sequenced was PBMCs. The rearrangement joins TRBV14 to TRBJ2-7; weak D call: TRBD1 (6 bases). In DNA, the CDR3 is TGTGCCAGCAGCCCCCAGAGGGGCAGGGGAGTCCCTAGCTACGAGCAGTACTTC. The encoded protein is CASSPQRGRGVPSYEQYF.